Reported below is one T cell receptor (beta chain). This CDR3 is built from 17 residues. Germline V gene sequence: CDR1 SGHRS, CDR2 YFSETQ. V was pared by 4 bases and J by 2 bases, with 15 bases of the junction left unmatched. This specimen belongs to a study of blood T cell repertoires in COVID-19. Turning to the study itself: Researchers got acute and convalescent COVID-19 samples from the United States, Italy and Spain.

Authors' methods: From reference gene primer amplification, estimates of nucleated cell counts were derived. Assay used: immunoSEQ multiplex PCR; TCRdb lists only in-frame clones, some missing. V and J calls and clone size are those listed in that table; D and trimming were worked out from the DNA. The sample shows 200,000 to 250,000 clones, roughly four fifths of them seen only once. Sequencing was performed on peripheral blood. This sequence joins TRBV5-1 and TRBJ2-7; 7 nucleotides agree with TRBD1. This receptor was identified in a woman older than 75 with acute or convalescent COVID-19. DNA of the CDR3: TGCGCCAGCAGCCTCGGGATGTACCGGGACAGCACCTACGAGCAGTACTTC. Protein product: CASSLGMYRDSTYEQYF.